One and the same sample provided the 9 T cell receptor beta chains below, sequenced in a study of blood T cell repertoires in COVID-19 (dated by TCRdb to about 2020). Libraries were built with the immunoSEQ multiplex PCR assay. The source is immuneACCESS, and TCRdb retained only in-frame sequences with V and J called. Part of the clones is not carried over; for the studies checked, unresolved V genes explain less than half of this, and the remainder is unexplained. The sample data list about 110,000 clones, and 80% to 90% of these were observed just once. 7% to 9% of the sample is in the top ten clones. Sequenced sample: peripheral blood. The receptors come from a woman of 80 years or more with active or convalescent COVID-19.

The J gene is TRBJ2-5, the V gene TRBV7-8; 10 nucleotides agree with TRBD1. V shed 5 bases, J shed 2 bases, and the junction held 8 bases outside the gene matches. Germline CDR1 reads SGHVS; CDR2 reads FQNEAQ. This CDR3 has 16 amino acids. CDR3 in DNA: TGTGCCAGCAGCCAATTAGGACAGGGGGTACAAGAGACCCAGTACTTC. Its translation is CASSQLGQGVQETQYF.

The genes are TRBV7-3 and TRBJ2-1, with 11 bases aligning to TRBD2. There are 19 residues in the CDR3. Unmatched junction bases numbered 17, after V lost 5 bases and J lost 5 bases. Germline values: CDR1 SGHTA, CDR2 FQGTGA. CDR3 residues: CASSRVAGGLRYPNNEQFF. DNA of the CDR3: TGTGCCAGCAGCCGGGTAGCGGGAGGGTTACGGTACCCAAACAATGAGCAGTTCTTC.

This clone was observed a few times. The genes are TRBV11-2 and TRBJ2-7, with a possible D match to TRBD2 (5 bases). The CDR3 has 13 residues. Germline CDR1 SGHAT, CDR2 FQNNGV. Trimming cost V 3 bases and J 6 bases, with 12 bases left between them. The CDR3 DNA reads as TGTGCCAGCAGCTTTTCGGGGAACGGCGAGCAGTACTTC. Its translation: CASSFSGNGEQYF.

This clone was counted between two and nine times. CDR3 protein: CASSSTGGYSGNTIYF. CDR3 sequence (DNA): TGTGCCAGCAGTTCGACAGGGGGGTACTCTGGAAACACCATATATTTT. The J gene is TRBJ1-3, the V gene TRBV6-5, with 9 bases lining up with TRBD1. The germline V gene has CDR1 MNHEY and CDR2 SVGAGI. This CDR3 has 16 residues. After removal of 4 bases from V and 0 bases from J, the junction contained 4 bases not matched to a gene.

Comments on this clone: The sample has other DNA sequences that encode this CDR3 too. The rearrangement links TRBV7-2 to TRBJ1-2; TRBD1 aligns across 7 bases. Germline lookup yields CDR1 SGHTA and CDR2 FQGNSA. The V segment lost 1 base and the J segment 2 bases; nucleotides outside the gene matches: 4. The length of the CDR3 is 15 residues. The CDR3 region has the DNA TGTGCCAGCAGCTTAGTAGGGGGCGCGAACTATGGCTACACCTTC. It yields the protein CASSLVGGANYGYTF.

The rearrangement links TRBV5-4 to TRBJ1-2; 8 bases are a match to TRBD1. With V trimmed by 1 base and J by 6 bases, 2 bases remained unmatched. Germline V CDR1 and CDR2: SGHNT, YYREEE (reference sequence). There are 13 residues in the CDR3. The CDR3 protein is CASSLTGGDGYTF. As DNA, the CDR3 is TGTGCCAGCAGCTTGACAGGGGGGGATGGCTACACCTTC.

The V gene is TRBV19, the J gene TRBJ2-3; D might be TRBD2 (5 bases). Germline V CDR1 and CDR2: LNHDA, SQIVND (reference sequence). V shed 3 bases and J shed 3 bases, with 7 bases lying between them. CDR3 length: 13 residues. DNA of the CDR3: TGTGCCAGTAGTATCTCGGGGACAGATACGCAGTATTTT. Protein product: CASSISGTDTQYF.

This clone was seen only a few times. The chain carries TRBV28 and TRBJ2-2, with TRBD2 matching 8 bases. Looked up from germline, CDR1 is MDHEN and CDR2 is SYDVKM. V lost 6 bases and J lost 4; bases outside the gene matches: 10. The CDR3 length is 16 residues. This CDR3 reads CASSPTGTRPTGELFF. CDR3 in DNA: TGTGCCAGCAGCCCAACCGGGACTAGGCCCACCGGGGAGCTGTTTTTT.

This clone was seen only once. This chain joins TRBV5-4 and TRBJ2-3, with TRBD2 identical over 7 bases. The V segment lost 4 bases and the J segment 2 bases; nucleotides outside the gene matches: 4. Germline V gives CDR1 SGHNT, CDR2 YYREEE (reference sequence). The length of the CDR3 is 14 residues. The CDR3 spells CASSRGGDTDTQYF. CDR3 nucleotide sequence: TGTGCCAGCAGCCGCGGGGGAGACACAGATACGCAGTATTTT.